The rows below give T cell receptor beta chains drawn from one sample of a study of cytomegalovirus exposure and HLA in healthy donors. Clones were read by immunoSEQ multiplex PCR, and TCRdb kept only the in-frame ones, dropping some. The sample comprises 200,000 to 250,000 clones, just over 75% of which are singletons, and over 0.55% rests with the top ten. Sequenced sample: PBMCs. All receptors derive from a man in his late teens or twenties in good health and CMV-seronegative. CDR3s include the opening cysteine and the closing phenylalanine or tryptophan. The D gene is left open where the match is weak. The listing skips clone size in some rows; elsewhere it reads once, few, many or a size class.

j_call v_call d_call clone_size cdr3_aa cdr3_nt
TRBJ1-2 TRBV19 TRBD1 - CASTTPGQGNYGYTF TGTGCCAGTACCACGCCGGGACAGGGTAACTATGGCTACACCTTC
TRBJ2-7 TRBV9 - once CASSVGPAAKYEQYF TGTGCCAGCAGCGTAGGGCCAGCGGCTAAATACGAGCAGTACTTC
TRBJ1-1 TRBV11-1 - - CASSPRFGGVRNTEAFF TGTGCCAGCAGCCCCCGCTTCGGGGGTGTTAGGAACACTGAAGCTTTCTTT
TRBJ2-7 TRBV6-1 - - CASSDDFSYEQYF TGTGCCAGCAGTGACGACTTCTCCTACGAGCAGTACTTC
TRBJ2-1 TRBV29-1 TRBD2 - CSVEDLSLAESYNEQFF TGCAGCGTTGAAGATCTTTCCCTAGCGGAGTCCTACAATGAGCAGTTCTTC
TRBJ2-2 TRBV11-2 TRBD1 - CASSPQGANTGELFF TGTGCCAGCAGCCCACAGGGGGCGAACACCGGGGAGCTGTTTTTT
TRBJ1-2 TRBV30 - - CAWSVPGRHYGYTF TGTGCCTGGAGTGTACCCGGGAGACACTATGGCTACACCTTC
TRBJ1-4 TRBV18 TRBD1 - CASSPYPPGQIHPDEKLFF TGTGCCAGCTCACCATACCCACCGGGACAGATCCATCCCGATGAAAAACTGTTTTTT
TRBJ1-4 TRBV6-1 - - CASSELRGGNEKLFF TGTGCCAGCAGTGAATTGCGGGGGGGGAATGAAAAACTGTTTTTT
TRBJ2-3 TRBV4-2 TRBD2 - CASSPGTSGRRGADTQYF TGTGCCAGCAGCCCCGGGACTAGCGGGAGGAGGGGCGCAGATACGCAGTATTTT
TRBJ2-3 TRBV7-9 - - CASRFAVQRTSTDTQYF TGTGCCAGCAGATTCGCGGTGCAGCGGACTAGCACAGATACGCAGTATTTT
TRBJ2-3 TRBV5-1 - - CASSLGGNTDTQYF TGCGCCAGCAGCTTGGGGGGCAACACAGATACGCAGTATTTT
TRBJ2-2 TRBV5-1 TRBD2 - CASSLELAEGGELFF TGCGCCAGCAGCTTGGAACTAGCGGAGGGCGGGGAGCTGTTTTTT
TRBJ1-2 TRBV29-1 - - CSVATGTYGYTF TGCAGCGTTGCCACAGGGACCTATGGCTACACCTTC
TRBJ2-1 TRBV5-1 - - CASSPRGGDEQFF TGCGCCAGCAGCCCCCGAGGGGGAGATGAGCAGTTCTTC
TRBJ1-1 TRBV27 - few CASKQNTEAFF TGTGCCAGCAAACAGAACACTGAAGCTTTCTTT
TRBJ1-3 TRBV28 - - CASSSGGGYSGNTIYF TGTGCCAGCAGTTCCGGCGGGGGTTACTCTGGAAACACCATATATTTT
TRBJ2-5 TRBV19 TRBD2 - CASSMGLQETQYF TGTGCCAGTAGTATGGGACTACAAGAGACCCAGTACTTC
TRBJ2-7 TRBV14 TRBD1 few CASSVQGYEQYF TGTGCCAGCAGCGTACAGGGGTACGAGCAGTACTTC
TRBJ1-1 TRBV5-4 - - CASSPQGGGMATEAFF TGTGCCAGCAGCCCCCAGGGCGGGGGAATGGCGACTGAAGCTTTCTTT
TRBJ2-2 TRBV29-1 - few CSVLQGSANTGELFF TGCAGCGTCCTTCAGGGGTCCGCGAACACCGGGGAGCTGTTTTTT
TRBJ2-7 TRBV19 TRBD1 - CASSIGTDYEQYF TGTGCCAGTAGTATCGGGACAGACTACGAGCAGTACTTC
TRBJ1-1 TRBV6-6 - - CASSYSVGQGNTEAFF TGTGCCAGCAGTTACTCGGTTGGGCAGGGAAACACTGAAGCTTTCTTT
TRBJ2-7 TRBV15 TRBD2 - CATSRLAGVDEQYF TGTGCCACCAGCCGACTAGCGGGAGTTGACGAGCAGTACTTC
TRBJ2-1 TRBV7-3 TRBD2 - CASSLSGASYNEQFF TGTGCCAGCAGCCTTAGCGGGGCCTCCTACAATGAGCAGTTCTTC
TRBJ1-1 TRBV7-9 - - CASSLDLRGNTEAFF TGTGCCAGCAGCTTAGATTTAAGGGGGAACACTGAAGCTTTCTTT
TRBJ2-7 TRBV5-4 - - CASSFEGSYEQYF TGTGCCAGCAGCTTTGAGGGAAGCTACGAGCAGTACTTC
TRBJ1-2 TRBV6-4 - - CASSDSMRDYGYTF TGTGCCAGCAGTGACTCGATGAGGGACTATGGCTACACCTTC
TRBJ2-1 TRBV5-1 - - CASSLAFGPPGDEQFF TGCGCCAGCAGCTTGGCCTTCGGCCCCCCCGGGGATGAGCAGTTCTTC
TRBJ2-5 TRBV7-2 TRBD2 - CASSGGGGLGTQYF TGTGCCAGCAGCGGCGGGGGGGGATTAGGGACCCAGTACTTC
TRBJ1-1 TRBV2 - - CASIRSWATEAFF TGTGCCAGCATTCGGTCCTGGGCCACTGAAGCTTTCTTT
TRBJ2-3 TRBV6-1 - - CASSEVVYRWRQYF TGTGCCAGCAGTGAAGTGGTATACAGGTGGAGGCAGTATTTT
TRBJ2-5 TRBV28 TRBD1 - CASRGAGTGKKETQYF TGTGCCAGCAGGGGGGCCGGGACAGGGAAAAAAGAGACCCAGTACTTC
TRBJ1-4 TRBV7-8 TRBD1 - CASGQGATNEKLFF TGTGCCAGCGGACAGGGTGCAACTAATGAAAAACTGTTTTTT
TRBJ2-3 TRBV27 - - CASSISPAAARSADTQYF TGTGCCAGCAGTATCTCCCCAGCGGCGGCACGTTCCGCAGATACGCAGTATTTT
TRBJ1-1 TRBV4-1 - - CASSQDHERLSEAFF TGCGCCAGCAGCCAAGATCACGAAAGACTGAGTGAAGCTTTCTTT
TRBJ1-1 TRBV25-1 - few CASSVEVNTEAFF TGTGCCAGCAGTGTGGAGGTGAACACTGAAGCTTTCTTT
TRBJ2-7 TRBV7-4 TRBD1 - CASSFGTGGCTYEQYF TGTGCCAGCAGCTTTGGGACAGGGGGATGCACCTACGAGCAGTACTTC
TRBJ2-3 TRBV7-3 - - CASSLSISGTDTQYF TGTGCCAGCAGCTTAAGTATTAGCGGCACAGATACGCAGTATTTT
TRBJ1-1 TRBV28 TRBD1 - CASSPTGYTEAFF TGTGCCAGCAGCCCGACAGGGTACACTGAAGCTTTCTTT
TRBJ2-7 TRBV30 TRBD1 few CAWSTRDSPYEQYF TGTGCCTGGAGTACCCGGGACAGCCCTTACGAGCAGTACTTC
TRBJ2-7 TRBV4-2 TRBD2 - CASSQGGRANEQYF TGTGCCAGCAGCCAAGGCGGGAGGGCCAACGAGCAGTACTTC
TRBJ1-1 TRBV6-5 TRBD1 - CASSYYRGRNTEAFF TGTGCCAGCAGTTACTACAGGGGGCGGAACACTGAAGCTTTCTTT
TRBJ2-7 TRBV27 TRBD1 - CASAIHPGQGYEQYF TGTGCCAGCGCAATCCATCCGGGACAGGGATACGAGCAGTACTTC
TRBJ2-3 TRBV19 TRBD1 - CASSIGGGRGLGDTQYF TGTGCCAGTAGTATAGGGGGCGGCAGGGGGCTGGGAGATACGCAGTATTTT
TRBJ1-1 TRBV5-8 - - CASSTGSETSEAFF TGTGCCAGCAGTACCGGCAGCGAGACGAGTGAAGCTTTCTTT
TRBJ2-3 TRBV9 - once CASSASFMGTQYF TGTGCCAGCAGCGCTAGCTTCATGGGAACGCAGTATTTT